Presented here are 21 T cell receptor beta chains from one specimen sequenced in a study of blood T cell repertoires in COVID-19. Sequencing was performed with immunoSEQ multiplex PCR; in TCRdb, only in-frame clones are kept and a portion is missing. This sample has about 50,000 clones, with approximately 91% found just once. The sequenced sample consisted of peripheral blood. The source is a human donor in a cohort sampled during active COVID-19.

V usage is TRBV4-3 and J usage is TRBJ1-1, with D hard to call. V dropped 1 base and J dropped 1 base, with 10 bases sitting between them. This CDR3 has 15 residues. From germline, CDR1 is LGHNA and CDR2 YSLEER. The CDR3 loop reads CASSQASRGNTEAFF. CDR3 bases: TGCGCCAGCAGCCAAGCCTCCCGGGGGAACACTGAAGCTTTCTTT.

The rearrangement uses TRBV5-1 and TRBJ1-1, with 10 bases matching TRBD1. CDR1 and CDR2 from the germline V gene are SGHRS and YFSETQ. J gave up 2 bases and V 0 bases, and 4 bases lay outside the gene matches. The CDR3 sequence is 16 residues long. As DNA, the CDR3 is TGCGCCAGCAGCTTGGAGGGACAGGGGCTCAACACTGAAGCTTTCTTT. It is translated as CASSLEGQGLNTEAFF.

The CDR3 DNA is TGTGCCAGCAGCCCCCGGACAGGGTGGGAAAAACTGTTTTTT. It is translated as CASSPRTGWEKLFF. This chain uses TRBV7-9 with TRBJ1-4; 8 bases fit TRBD1. The germline V gene has CDR1 SEHNR and CDR2 FQNEAQ (reference sequence). CDR3 length equals 14 residues. The V gene end was trimmed by 5 bases and the J gene end by 8 bases; junction bases not matched to a gene: 7.

The CDR3, as DNA: TGTGCCAGCAGCTTAGGTGGGACAGCTTCCTACGAGCAGTACTTC. It is translated as CASSLGGTASYEQYF. The chain recombines TRBV7-2 with TRBJ2-7, with 7 positions matching TRBD1. This CDR3 contains 15 residues. Trimming took 1 base from V and 1 from J; bases not matched to a gene: 4. The germline CDR1 and CDR2 sequences are SGHTA and FQGNSA.

Here the CDR3 reads CASSLGVGTTNEQYF. For the CDR3, the DNA is TGTGCCAGCAGCTTGGGGGTGGGGACTACAAACGAGCAGTACTTC. The J gene is TRBJ2-7, the V gene TRBV7-2, with 7 bases aligning to TRBD2. The germline gives CDR1 SGHTA, CDR2 FQGNSA. The CDR3 loop spans 15 amino acids. V lost 3 bases to trimming and J lost 5 bases; unmatched junction nucleotides: 10.

J is TRBJ2-3 and V is TRBV5-1; 7 bases are a match to TRBD1. V was clipped by 3 bases and J by 2 bases; unmatched bases: 6. The CDR3 sequence is 15 residues long. The germline V gene has CDR1 SGHRS and CDR2 YFSETQ. The CDR3 sequence is CASSSGQAPTDTQYF. Written as DNA, the CDR3 is TGCGCCAGCAGCTCTGGACAGGCCCCCACAGATACGCAGTATTTT. The full variable domain, in which reference TRBV5-1 and TRBJ2-3 provide the parts outside the CDR3, is KAGVTQTPRYLIKTRGQQVTLSCSPISGHRSVSWYQQTPGQGLQFLFEYFSETQRNKGNFPGRFSGRQFSNSRSEMNVSTLELGDSALYLCASSSGQAPTDTQYFGPGTRLTVL.

This clone appeared once. V is TRBV18 and J is TRBJ2-4, with D possibly TRBD2 on 6 matching bases. CDR1 and CDR2 (germline): KGHSH, LQKENI. This CDR3 has 13 residues. Between the trimmed V and J ends, which lost 1 base and 5 bases, there was a span of 6 bases. The CDR3 DNA follows: TGTGCCAGCTCACCACGGAGGGAAAACATTCAGTACTTC. Protein product: CASSPRRENIQYF.

This clone was seen only a few times. This chain joins TRBV4-3 and TRBJ2-1, with TRBD2 identical over 10 bases. CDR1 and CDR2 (germline): LGHNA, YSLEER. CDR3 length: 17 amino acids. J lost 4 bases, V lost 2 bases, and 8 bases had no gene match. Written as DNA, the CDR3 is TGCGCCAGCAGCCAACAAGCGACAGCGGGAGGGTACAATGAGCAGTTCTTC. Its protein is CASSQQATAGGYNEQFF.

CDR3 in amino acids: CSVEGWTGGREQFF. In nucleotides, the CDR3 is TGCAGCGTTGAAGGATGGACAGGGGGAAGAGAGCAGTTCTTC. This rearrangement joins TRBV29-1 to TRBJ2-1, with 10 positions matching TRBD1. CDR3 length equals 14 residues. V lost 1 base and J lost 10; bases outside the gene matches: 7. The germline gives CDR1 SQVTM, CDR2 ANQGSEA.

In the case of this clone: The junction shows a germline mismatch at one end, possibly a read error. This sequence joins TRBV7-7 and TRBJ2-1; D uncertain. This CDR3 is built from 16 residues. CDR1 is SSHAT and CDR2 is FNYEAQ in the germline V gene (reference sequence). CDR3 DNA sequence: TGTGCTAGCAGCTTACAAGAAGGCGTGGGCGTCAATGAGCAGTTCTTC. Residues: CASSLQEGVGVNEQFF.

V is TRBV4-3 and J is TRBJ1-2, with D uncertain. The germline V and J ends were trimmed by 3 bases and 14 bases, with 19 bases remaining between them. CDR3 length equals 13 residues. The germline CDR1 and CDR2 sequences are LGHNA and YSLEER. For the CDR3, the DNA is TGCGCCAGCAGCCACGTTGAAGAGTCCGGGAAAACCTTC. The encoded protein is CASSHVEESGKTF.

The rearrangement uses TRBV7-9 and TRBJ2-3; D is ambiguous. The CDR3 has 15 amino acids. V was clipped by 2 bases and J by 1 base, with 10 bases between them. Germline CDR1 is SEHNR and CDR2 is FQNEAQ (reference sequence). The DNA of the CDR3 is TGTGCCAGCAGCTTAATGAACAAACGCACAGATACGCAGTATTTT. This gives the protein CASSLMNKRTDTQYF.

The rearrangement uses TRBV7-9 and TRBJ2-1; D not certain. There are 16 residues in the CDR3. V was trimmed by 1 base and J by 3 bases, leaving 13 bases between them. Germline V gene lookup returns CDR1 SEHNR and CDR2 FQNEAQ (reference sequence). The CDR3 sequence: CASSLVVSRRYNEQFF. CDR3 in DNA: TGTGCCAGCAGCTTAGTCGTTAGCCGCCGCTACAATGAGCAGTTCTTC.

CDR3 protein: CASGIAGGQTGELFF. Written as DNA, the CDR3 is TGTGCCAGCGGGATAGCGGGGGGTCAGACCGGGGAGCTGTTTTTT. The genes are TRBV11-1 and TRBJ2-2, with TRBD2 matching 10 bases. CDR1 is SGHAT, CDR2 FQDESV, per germline (reference sequence). V lost 8 bases, J lost 5 bases, and 8 bases stayed unmatched. The CDR3 totals 15 residues.

The rearrangement joins TRBV5-6 to TRBJ1-6, with D tentatively TRBD1 (6 bases). From germline, CDR1 is SGHDT and CDR2 YYEEEE. V was pared by 0 bases and J by 10 bases, with 14 bases between. The CDR3 consists of 15 residues. CDR3 loop: CASSLGQGTGSPLHF. CDR3 DNA: TGTGCCAGCAGCTTGGGTCAGGGGACCGGCTCACCCCTCCACTTT.

By share, this clone ranks as medium-sized. The chain joins TRBV30 to TRBJ1-6, with D possibly being TRBD1 (6 bases). Germline CDR1 GTSNPN, CDR2 SVGIG (reference sequence). Trimming cost V 4 bases and J 7 bases, with 11 bases left between them. The CDR3 runs 13 residues. CDR3 residues: CAWKYRANSPLHF. The CDR3 DNA is TGTGCCTGGAAGTACAGGGCCAATTCACCCCTCCACTTT.

The chain couples TRBV29-1 to TRBJ1-5; D is unclear. The CDR3 covers 15 residues. Trimming pared 4 bases from V and 1 base from J, leaving 14 bases between. Germline V lookup: CDR1 SQVTM, CDR2 ANQGSEA. The CDR3, as DNA: TGCAGCGTTGCTTTATACGCGGGGAGCAATCAGCCCCAGCATTTT. Amino acid sequence: CSVALYAGSNQPQHF.

The V gene is TRBV19, the J gene TRBJ1-6; 7 bases align to TRBD1. Germline V lookup: CDR1 LNHDA, CDR2 SQIVND (reference sequence). Trimming removed 4 bases from V and 0 bases from J; junction bases left unmatched: 3. This CDR3 comprises 16 residues. CDR3 sequence reads: CASSRGQSSYNSPLHF. DNA of the CDR3: TGTGCCAGTAGTAGGGGACAGAGCTCCTATAATTCACCCCTCCACTTT. Looking up the rest from reference TRBV19 and TRBJ1-6 gives the full variable domain: DGGITQSPKYLFRKEGQNVTLSCEQNLNHDAMYWYRQDPGQGLRLIYYSQIVNDFQKGDIAEGYSVSREKKESFPLTVTSAQKNPTAFYLCASSRGQSSYNSPLHFGNGTRLTVT.

This clone turned up a few times. The chain combines TRBV4-1 with TRBJ1-2, with D unclear. The germline gives CDR1 MGHRA, CDR2 YSYEKL. V was shortened by 0 bases and J by 5 bases, with 13 bases between the two germline ends. This CDR3 has 15 residues. CDR3 DNA: TGCGCCAGCAGCCAAGATCCGGCGGGTCGATATGGCTACACCTTC. The encoded protein is CASSQDPAGRYGYTF.

This chain connects TRBV7-2 to TRBJ2-5; D not certain. V was clipped by 2 bases and J by 5 bases, with 15 bases between them. Germline-derived CDR1 and CDR2 are SGHTA and FQGNSA. The CDR3 runs 15 residues. CDR3 residues: CASSLTPSRLETQYF. DNA for the CDR3: TGTGCCAGCAGCTTAACTCCCAGCAGGCTGGAGACCCAGTACTTC.

The chain employs TRBV5-5 and TRBJ2-7; 7 positions match TRBD1. Unmatched junction bases numbered 1, after V lost 2 bases and J lost 5 bases. This CDR3 comprises 12 residues. Germline-derived CDR1 and CDR2 are SGHKS and YYEKEE (reference sequence). The chain's CDR3 is CASSLQGNEQYV. CDR3 DNA: TGTGCCAGCAGCTTACAGGGGAACGAGCAGTACGTC.